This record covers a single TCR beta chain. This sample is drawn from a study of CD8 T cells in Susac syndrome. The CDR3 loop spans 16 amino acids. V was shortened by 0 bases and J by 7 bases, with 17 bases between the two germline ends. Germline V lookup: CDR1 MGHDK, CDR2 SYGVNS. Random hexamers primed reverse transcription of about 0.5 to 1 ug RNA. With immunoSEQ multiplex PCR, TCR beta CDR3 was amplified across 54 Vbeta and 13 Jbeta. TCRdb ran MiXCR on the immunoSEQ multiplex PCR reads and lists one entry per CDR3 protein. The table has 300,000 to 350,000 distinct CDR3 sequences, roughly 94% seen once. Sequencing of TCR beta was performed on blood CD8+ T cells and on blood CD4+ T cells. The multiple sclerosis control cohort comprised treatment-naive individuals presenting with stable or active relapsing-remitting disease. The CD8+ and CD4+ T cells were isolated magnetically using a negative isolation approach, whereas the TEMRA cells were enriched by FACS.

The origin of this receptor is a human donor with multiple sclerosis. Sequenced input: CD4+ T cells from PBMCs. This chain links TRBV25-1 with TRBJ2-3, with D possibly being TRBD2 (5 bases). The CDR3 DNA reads TGTGCCAGCAGTGAATATGCCTCCGCGAGGGCTTATACGCAGTATTTT. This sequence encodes CASSEYASARAYTQYF.